This T cell receptor (beta chain) was sequenced in a study of blood T cell repertoires in COVID-19. Study-wide context: Acute and convalescent COVID-19 specimens originated in the United States, Italy and Spain. From T cells, B-cell-depleted T cells, or PBMCs came the material, which was cDNA or gDNA.

Trimming stripped 0 bases from V and 4 bases from J, with 7 bases between. Germline V gene lookup returns CDR1 SGDLS and CDR2 YYNGEE. This CDR3 is built from 13 residues. As originally analysed: Estimation of nucleated cell counts relied on the amplification of reference gene primers. Data came from immunoSEQ multiplex PCR; TCRdb stores just in-frame clones and leaves some out. From that table come the V and J calls and clone size; the DNA was used to work out D and trimming. The table includes around 620,000 clones, 90% detected once. The sequence derives from a woman in her late teens or twenties with acute or convalescent COVID-19. The chain couples TRBV9 to TRBJ2-5; no reliable D call. Sequencing was done on a sample of peripheral blood. This CDR3 is CASSVVAGETQYF. In nucleotides, the CDR3 is TGTGCCAGCAGCGTAGTGGCTGGAGAGACCCAGTACTTC. Variable domain in full (rest from reference TRBV9 and TRBJ2-5): DSGVTQTPKHLITATGQRVTLRCSPRSGDLSVYWYQQSLDQGLQFLIQYYNGEERAKGNILERFSAQQFPDLHSELNLSSLELGDSALYFCASSVVAGETQYFGPGTRLLVL.